The 26 T cell receptor beta chains in this list originate from one sample, sequenced in a study of blood T cell repertoires in COVID-19. Repertoires were generated with immunoSEQ multiplex PCR, while TCRdb's copy carries only in-frame clones and drops some. The top ten hold roughly 20% of the sample, which has approximately 130,000 clones, around four fifths seen once. The sequencing sample was made of peripheral blood. These receptor sequences come from an elderly man with acute or convalescent COVID-19.

Only a few counts were recorded for this clone. The chain carries TRBV18 and TRBJ1-6; TRBD1 matches 7 bases. The V gene's germline CDR1 is KGHSH and CDR2 LQKENI. Germline trimming cut 5 bases from V and 4 bases from J; bases unmatched to any gene: 2. This CDR3 has 14 amino acids. CDR3 in amino acids: CASSAGQYNSPLHF. CDR3 sequence (DNA): TGTGCCAGCTCAGCGGGACAGTATAATTCACCCCTCCACTTT.

The chain links TRBV2 to TRBJ2-5; possibly TRBD2 for D (5 bases). The CDR3 has 11 residues. Germline V gene data show CDR1 as SNHLY and CDR2 as FYNNEI. The germline V and J ends were trimmed by 5 bases and 5 bases, with 6 bases remaining between them. CDR3 protein: CASSREETQYF. The CDR3 DNA reads TGTGCCAGCAGTAGGGAGGAGACCCAGTACTTC.

V gene TRBV13 combines with J gene TRBJ2-2; unclear D gene. The CDR3 consists of 13 residues. Trimming removed 5 bases from V and 4 bases from J, with 8 bases in between. CDR1 is PRHDT, CDR2 FYEKMQ, per germline (reference sequence). The DNA of the CDR3 is TGTGCCAGCAGCACTCGAGGCACCGGGGAGCTGTTTTTT. Translated: CASSTRGTGELFF.

V usage is TRBV3-1 (or the pseudogene TRBV3-2) and J usage is TRBJ2-2, with TRBD2 identical over 7 bases. Unmatched junction bases numbered 7, after V lost 5 bases and J lost 7 bases. This CDR3 is 14 amino acids long. Per the germline V gene, CDR1 is LGHDT and CDR2 is YNNKEL (reference sequence). The CDR3 protein is CASSFSGVVGELFF. CDR3 nucleotide sequence: TGTGCCAGCAGCTTCAGCGGGGTAGTCGGGGAGCTGTTTTTT.

This clone came up once. The J gene is TRBJ1-2, the V gene TRBV11-2; D is undetermined. Germline assignment: CDR1 SGHAT and CDR2 FQNNGV. The CDR3 runs to 13 residues. Deletions cut 5 bases from V and 6 bases from J, with 13 bases between. CDR3: CASSLGRRDGYTF. CDR3 nucleotides: TGTGCCAGCAGCCTTGGTCGCCGGGATGGCTACACCTTC. The full variable domain, in which reference TRBV11-2 and TRBJ1-2 provide the parts outside the CDR3, is EAGVAQSPRYKIIEKRQSVAFWCNPISGHATLYWYQQILGQGPKLLIQFQNNGVVDDSQLPKDRFSAERLKGVDSTLKIQPAKLEDSAVYLCASSLGRRDGYTFGSGTRLTVV.

This CDR3 reads CASRISNTGELFF. CDR3 nucleotide sequence: TGTGCCAGCAGAATATCGAACACCGGGGAGCTGTTTTTT. This chain links TRBV3-1 (or the pseudogene TRBV3-2) with TRBJ2-2, with D hard to call. CDR3 size: 13 residues. V was pared by 6 bases and J by 0 bases, with 5 bases between. CDR1 and CDR2 from the germline V gene are LGHDT and YNNKEL (reference sequence).

The gene calls are TRBV2 and TRBJ1-5, with 9 bases that match TRBD1. This CDR3 has 15 amino acids. The V gene end was trimmed by 6 bases and the J gene end by 3 bases; junction bases not matched to a gene: 6. The germline V gene encodes CDR1 SNHLY and CDR2 FYNNEI. The CDR3 nucleotides read TGTGCCAGCAGACCTACAGGGGGCTACAATCAGCCCCAGCATTTT. Translation gives CASRPTGGYNQPQHF.

The chain employs TRBV9 and TRBJ2-3; D is unresolved. The V gene lost 0 bases and the J gene lost 6 bases, with 11 bases spanning the gap. There are 14 residues in the CDR3. The germline V gene encodes CDR1 SGDLS and CDR2 YYNGEE. In DNA form, the CDR3 reads TGTGCCAGCAGCGTAGCGGGTGTGAGTGATACGCAGTATTTT. It yields the protein CASSVAGVSDTQYF. The whole variable domain, remainder taken from reference TRBV9 and TRBJ2-3, is DSGVTQTPKHLITATGQRVTLRCSPRSGDLSVYWYQQSLDQGLQFLIQYYNGEERAKGNILERFSAQQFPDLHSELNLSSLELGDSALYFCASSVAGVSDTQYFGPGTRLTVL.

CDR3 sequence: CASSLPYSSTDTQYF. CDR3 coding DNA: TGCGCCAGCAGCTTACCTTACTCTAGCACAGATACGCAGTATTTT. V is TRBV5-1 and J is TRBJ2-3; D is unclear. Trimming cost V 2 bases and J 0 bases, with 10 bases left between them. The CDR3 has 15 residues. The V gene's germline CDR1 is SGHRS and CDR2 YFSETQ. Full variable domain (missing parts from reference TRBV5-1 and TRBJ2-3): KAGVTQTPRYLIKTRGQQVTLSCSPISGHRSVSWYQQTPGQGLQFLFEYFSETQRNKGNFPGRFSGRQFSNSRSEMNVSTLELGDSALYLCASSLPYSSTDTQYFGPGTRLTVL.

CDR3 protein: CASSRWNTEAFF. The CDR3, as DNA: TGTGCCAGCAGCCGGTGGAACACTGAAGCTTTCTTT. The J gene is TRBJ1-1, the V gene TRBV5-4; D is unresolved. Germline V CDR1 and CDR2: SGHNT, YYREEE (reference sequence). The CDR3 extends over 12 amino acids. The V end was cut by 4 bases, the J end by 1 base, with 5 bases between.

In DNA, the CDR3 is TGTGCCAGCAGCGTAATGGGCCAGAGGAACACTGAAGCTTTCTTT. Its translation is CASSVMGQRNTEAFF. The V gene is TRBV9, the J gene TRBJ1-1; D gene unclear. Germline V gene lookup returns CDR1 SGDLS and CDR2 YYNGEE. V lost 1 base, J lost 1 base, and 11 bases lay in between. The CDR3 has 15 amino acids.

This chain links TRBV23-1 with TRBJ2-3, with unresolved D. TRBV23-1 is known as an ORF, though its function is uncertain. The V end lost 6 bases, the J end lost 0 bases, and 13 bases lay between the germline ends. This CDR3 region has 15 residues. For the CDR3, the DNA is TGCGCCAGCAGGCGCCGACACGAGAGCACAGATACGCAGTATTTT. Translated, it gives CASRRRHESTDTQYF.

V and J are TRBV13 and TRBJ1-3; TRBD1 matches at 11 bases. CDR3 length: 14 amino acids. J lost 5 bases, V lost 7 bases, and 4 bases had no gene match. Germline V gene lookup returns CDR1 PRHDT and CDR2 FYEKMQ (reference sequence). CDR3 sequence reads: CASNGQGARNTIYF. In DNA, the CDR3 is TGTGCCAGCAACGGACAGGGGGCGAGAAACACCATATATTTT. Full variable domain (remainder filled in from reference TRBV13 and TRBJ1-3): AAGVIQSPRHLIKEKRETATLKCYPIPRHDTVYWYQQGPGQDPQFLISFYEKMQSDKGSIPDRFSAQQFSDYHSELNMSSLELGDSALYFCASNGQGARNTIYFGEGSWLTVV.

The rearrangement joins TRBV30 to TRBJ2-2; D unclear. The CDR3 extends over 13 amino acids. The V gene lost 2 bases and the J gene lost 5 bases, with 9 bases spanning the gap. Germline CDR1 is GTSNPN and CDR2 is SVGIG (reference sequence). The CDR3, as DNA: TGTGCCTGGAGTAACATAAGAACCGGGGAGCTGTTTTTT. Translation gives CAWSNIRTGELFF.

This clone was counted between two and nine times. The V call is TRBV5-1, the J call TRBJ2-5; D call uncertain. V lost 5 bases to trimming and J lost 4 bases, with 12 bases between them. The CDR3 extends over 13 amino acids. Germline V gene data show CDR1 as SGHRS and CDR2 as YFSETQ. The CDR3 loop is CASRLDGLETQYF. The CDR3 nucleotides read TGCGCCAGCAGGTTAGATGGTTTAGAGACCCAGTACTTC.

The chain links TRBV10-3 to TRBJ2-1; D perhaps matches TRBD2 (5 bases). The CDR3 length is 13 residues. The germline CDR1 and CDR2 sequences are ENHRY and SYGVKD. V dropped 10 bases and J dropped 5 bases, with 15 bases sitting between them. The CDR3 DNA reads TGTGCCACATCACTAGAGAGCAACAATGAGCAGTTCTTC. Amino acid sequence: CATSLESNNEQFF.

The V call is TRBV3-1 (or the pseudogene TRBV3-2), the J call TRBJ1-1, with D possibly TRBD1 on 5 matching bases. Germline values: CDR1 LGHDT, CDR2 YNNKEL (reference sequence). Trimming removed 1 base from V and 6 bases from J, with 18 bases in between. The CDR3 runs 16 residues. The CDR3 nucleotides read TGTGCCAGCAGCCAAGTAGCGGGGCAGGGTGGCGCTGAAGCTTTCTTT. Its protein is CASSQVAGQGGAEAFF.

The gene calls are TRBV9 and TRBJ2-1; 7 bases fit TRBD2. V gave up 2 bases and J gave up 2 bases; unmatched junction bases: 4. The CDR3 is made up of 15 amino acids. Looked up from germline, CDR1 is SGDLS and CDR2 is YYNGEE. CDR3 loop: CASSVEGTTYNEQFF. In DNA, the CDR3 is TGTGCCAGCAGCGTTGAGGGGACTACCTACAATGAGCAGTTCTTC.

The chain joins TRBV5-6 to TRBJ2-5; D uncertain. V was pared by 0 bases and J by 4 bases, with 7 bases between. The CDR3 is 13 residues long. Germline V gene sequence: CDR1 SGHDT, CDR2 YYEEEE. CDR3 sequence reads: CASSLDGGETQYF. CDR3 bases: TGTGCCAGCAGCTTGGATGGCGGAGAGACCCAGTACTTC.

This chain uses TRBV27 with TRBJ2-7, with 10 bases aligning to TRBD1. The CDR3 runs 15 residues. V lost 5 bases, J lost 3 bases, and 7 bases stayed unmatched. Germline assignment: CDR1 MNHEY and CDR2 SMNVEV (reference sequence). The DNA of the CDR3 is TGTGCCAGCAGTCAAACGGGACAGGGGTTCTACGAGCAGTACTTC. It translates to CASSQTGQGFYEQYF.

The chain combines TRBV6-5 with TRBJ2-7; tentative D call: TRBD1 (5 bases). Deletions cut 6 bases from V and 2 bases from J, with 14 bases between. The germline V gene has CDR1 MNHEY and CDR2 SVGAGI. The CDR3 consists of 14 residues. The CDR3 here is CASRYTRETYEQYF. The CDR3 DNA follows: TGTGCCAGCAGGTATACCAGGGAAACCTACGAGCAGTACTTC.

This chain uses TRBV5-5 with TRBJ1-1, with D perhaps matching TRBD1 (6 bases). This CDR3 has 15 amino acids. Germline V gene sequence: CDR1 SGHKS, CDR2 YYEKEE (reference sequence). Trimming took off 3 bases at V and 1 base at J, with 13 bases between the two ends. CDR3 sequence reads: CASSSQTGKNTEAFF. As DNA, the CDR3 is TGTGCCAGCAGCTCGCAGACAGGAAAGAACACTGAAGCTTTCTTT. The full variable domain, completed using reference TRBV5-5 and TRBJ1-1, is DAGVTQSPTHLIKTRGQQVTLRCSPISGHKSVSWYQQVLGQGPQFIFQYYEKEERGRGNFPDRFSARQFPNYSSELNVNALLLGDSALYLCASSSQTGKNTEAFFGQGTRLTVV.

The V and J genes are TRBV5-1 and TRBJ1-5; TRBD1 agrees at 9 bases. The trim removed 0 bases at V and 4 bases at J, leaving 8 bases unmatched. The V gene's germline CDR1 is SGHRS and CDR2 YFSETQ. This CDR3 is built from 17 residues. The CDR3 bases are TGCGCCAGCAGCTTGGCCCCGGGACAGGGAAGAAATCAGCCCCAGCATTTT. Amino acids: CASSLAPGQGRNQPQHF.

This clone was counted a single time. This chain joins TRBV24-1 and TRBJ2-3; D is perhaps TRBD2 (5 bases). Germline V gene data show CDR1 as KGHDR and CDR2 as SFDVKD. Trimming removed 4 bases from V and 5 bases from J, with 12 bases in between. There are 14 residues in the CDR3. The CDR3 region has the DNA TGTGCCACCAGTGAGCCTCGAGGGCTAGATACGCAGTATTTT. It codes for CATSEPRGLDTQYF.

V is TRBV4-3 and J is TRBJ1-6, with D tentatively TRBD1 (5 bases). From germline, CDR1 is LGHNA and CDR2 YSLEER. The CDR3 spans 15 residues. Trimming shortened V by 3 bases and J by 10 bases, and 16 bases separated the two germline ends. The CDR3 DNA reads TGCGCCAGCAGCCAGTCCCAGGGATTTCGATCACCCCTCCACTTT. Its translation is CASSQSQGFRSPLHF.

This clone was seen once. The chain is built from TRBV2 and TRBJ1-1; perhaps TRBD1 as D (6 bases). Germline CDR1 reads SNHLY; CDR2 reads FYNNEI. CDR3 size: 15 residues. Deletions cut 6 bases from V and 5 bases from J, with 19 bases between. CDR3 residues: CASRARGGLRTEAFF. DNA for the CDR3: TGTGCCAGCAGAGCAAGGGGGGGGCTAAGGACTGAAGCTTTCTTT.